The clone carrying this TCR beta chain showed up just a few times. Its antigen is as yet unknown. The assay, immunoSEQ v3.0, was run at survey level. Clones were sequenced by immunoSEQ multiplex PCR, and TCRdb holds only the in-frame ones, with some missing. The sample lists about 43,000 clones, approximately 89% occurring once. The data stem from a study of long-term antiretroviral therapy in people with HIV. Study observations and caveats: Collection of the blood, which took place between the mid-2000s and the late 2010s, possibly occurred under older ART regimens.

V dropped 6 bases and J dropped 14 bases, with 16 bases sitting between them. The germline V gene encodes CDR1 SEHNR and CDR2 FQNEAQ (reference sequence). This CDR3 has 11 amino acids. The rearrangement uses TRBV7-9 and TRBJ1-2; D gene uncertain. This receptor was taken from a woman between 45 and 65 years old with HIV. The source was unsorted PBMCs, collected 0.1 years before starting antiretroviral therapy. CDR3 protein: CASSVRGLSTF. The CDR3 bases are TGTGCCAGCAGTGTCCGAGGGCTCTCGACCTTC. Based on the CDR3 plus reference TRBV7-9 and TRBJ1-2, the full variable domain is DTGVSQNPRHKITKRGQNVTFRCDPISEHNRLYWYRQTLGQGPEFLTYFQNEAQLEKSRLLSDRFSAERPKGSFSTLEIQRTEQGDSAMYLCASSVRGLSTFGSGTRLTVV.